This T cell receptor beta chain was obtained from a study of OX40 agonist ivuxolimab in advanced cancers. Study context: Under the entry rules, prior anti-PD-1, anti-PD-L1 or anti-CTLA-4 therapy was allowed, and approximately 40% had some. Whole-study findings and limits: Among T cells, CD8+ cells averaged more expanded clones than CD4+ cells.

The V and J ends lost 0 bases and 5 bases respectively, with 11 bases between them. CDR1 is SGHRS, CDR2 YFSETQ, per germline. CDR3 length: 14 amino acids. Sequencing was performed with immunoSEQ multiplex PCR; in TCRdb, only in-frame clones are kept and a portion is missing. The profile shows about 61,000 clones, roughly four fifths of them singletons. On this clone itself: Antigen unknown.

The sequenced sample was CD4+ or CD8+ T cells sorted from blood, obtained in a trial of the OX40 agonist ivuxolimab. This sequence originates from an adult with an advanced solid tumor such as melanoma, head and neck, liver or kidney cancer. This chain uses TRBV5-1 with TRBJ2-5; D is possibly TRBD2 (6 bases). This CDR3 is CASSLEGRSETQYF. The CDR3 DNA reads TGCGCCAGCAGCTTGGAGGGGAGGAGCGAGACCCAGTACTTC.